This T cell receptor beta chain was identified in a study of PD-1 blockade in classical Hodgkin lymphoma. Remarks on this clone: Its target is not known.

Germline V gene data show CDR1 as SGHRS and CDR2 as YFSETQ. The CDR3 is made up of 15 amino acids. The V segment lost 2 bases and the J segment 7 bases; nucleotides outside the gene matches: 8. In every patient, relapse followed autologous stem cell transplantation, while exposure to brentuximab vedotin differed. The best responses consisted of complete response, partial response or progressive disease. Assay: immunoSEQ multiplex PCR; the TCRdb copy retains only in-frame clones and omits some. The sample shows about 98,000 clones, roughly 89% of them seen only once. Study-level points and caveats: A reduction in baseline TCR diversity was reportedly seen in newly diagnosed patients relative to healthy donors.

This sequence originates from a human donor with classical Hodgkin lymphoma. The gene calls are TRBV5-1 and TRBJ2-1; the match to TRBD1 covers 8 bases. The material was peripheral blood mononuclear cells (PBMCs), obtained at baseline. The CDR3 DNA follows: TGCGCCAGCAGCTTCCGGACAGGGATAAGTAATGAGCAGTTCTTC. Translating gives CASSFRTGISNEQFF. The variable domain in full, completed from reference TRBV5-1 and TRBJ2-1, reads KAGVTQTPRYLIKTRGQQVTLSCSPISGHRSVSWYQQTPGQGLQFLFEYFSETQRNKGNFPGRFSGRQFSNSRSEMNVSTLELGDSALYLCASSFRTGISNEQFFGPGTRLTVL.